In this sample, the clone carrying this T cell receptor beta chain turned up many times. The antigen remains undetermined. TCRdb recomputed clones from the PCR reads via MiXCR. The sample yields tens of thousands of clones, approximately 25% seen once. V lost 6 bases, J lost 0 bases, and 6 bases stayed unmatched. In germline, CDR1 is WNHNN, CDR2 SYGVQD (reference sequence). This CDR3 comprises 17 residues. The entry originates in a study of metastatic and nonmetastatic thyroid tumors. Overall study results and limits: As reported, TCR beta diversity in blood and tumor was significantly higher in malignant thyroid tumors than in benign nodules.

Thyroid surgery took place with no prior treatment in any patient. The chain is built from TRBV10-1 and TRBJ1-6; 9 positions agree with TRBD1. This TCR was sampled from a female donor with papillary thyroid cancer or a benign thyroid nodule (not recorded which). Some clones in this sample may be carry-over from other donors' samples. The sample comprised tumor tissue. The CDR3 is CASRRQGVGSYNSPLHF. DNA for the CDR3: TGCGCCAGCAGGCGACAGGGGGTCGGCTCCTATAATTCACCCCTCCACTTT.